This T cell receptor beta chain was sequenced for a study of cytomegalovirus exposure and HLA in healthy donors. This CDR3 spans 18 amino acids. In germline, CDR1 is SGHRS, CDR2 YFSETQ. V dropped 3 bases and J dropped 9; count of bases not matched to a gene: 19. With 60 Vbeta and 13 Jbeta primers, the PCR was carried out. Measured with immunoSEQ multiplex PCR; TCRdb has only the in-frame clones, and not every one. This table holds 100,000 to 150,000 clones, roughly 78% found once. The source of this sequence is a woman aged 40 to 50 in good health and CMV-seronegative. The chain combines TRBV5-1 with TRBJ2-1; 9 bases match TRBD2. Sequencing was performed on PBMCs. The CDR3 sequence is CASSSPQLAGRDSLEQFF. The CDR3 DNA reads as TGCGCCAGCAGCTCGCCCCAACTAGCGGGTCGAGATTCTCTTGAGCAGTTCTTC.